These T cell receptor beta chains were read from a single sample in a study of response to subunit inactivated influenza vaccine. Via MiXCR, TCRdb re-called the RT-PCR reads, giving one row per CDR3 protein. Seen here are hundreds of thousands of distinct CDR3 sequences, around 14% observed once, and the top ten hold 5.5% to 7%. Sequences were derived from PBMCs from blood, sampled roughly 2 weeks before vaccination. Receptor source: a man aged 45-60 years who received an inactivated influenza vaccine. Both conserved end residues are part of each CDR3. The order of the fields is CDR3 protein, CDR3 DNA, J gene, V gene, clone size, D gene. The D gene is left open where the match is weak. Clone size, where shown, is once, few, many, or a class for clones that have expanded.

CASSMMTGSGNTIYF	TGTGCCAGCTCAATGATGACAGGGTCTGGAAACACCATATATTTT	TRBJ1-3	TRBV18	NA	TRBD1
CASSQAGHNEQFF	TGTGCCAGCAGCCAAGCAGGGCACAATGAGCAGTTCTTC	TRBJ2-1	TRBV7-9	few	NA
CASSQGAGGSGANVLTF	TGCGCCAGCAGCCAAGGGGCCGGGGGCTCTGGGGCCAACGTCCTGACTTTC	TRBJ2-6	TRBV4-1	NA	NA
CASSLEGKYGYTF	TGTGCCAGCAGCTTAGAAGGGAAATATGGCTACACCTTC	TRBJ1-2	TRBV7-2	many	NA
CASSHGPRRTPTETQYF	TGTGCCAGCAGTCATGGACCCCGGAGAACCCCGACGGAGACCCAGTACTTC	TRBJ2-5	TRBV7-2	many	NA
CASSLAGSGKDGYTF	TGCGCCAGCAGCTTGGCCGGATCGGGAAAGGATGGCTACACCTTC	TRBJ1-2	TRBV5-1	many	NA
CAISEGGLATEQYF	TGTGCCATCAGTGAGGGCGGACTAGCAACCGAGCAGTACTTC	TRBJ2-7	TRBV10-3	NA	TRBD2
CSAGDQSSYEQYF	TGCAGTGCGGGGGACCAGAGCTCCTACGAGCAGTACTTC	TRBJ2-7	TRBV20-1	few	NA
CASSSGLEWREQYF	TGTGCCAGCAGCTCGGGACTAGAGTGGCGCGAGCAGTACTTC	TRBJ2-7	TRBV7-9	few	TRBD2
CSARGQTSEQYF	TGCAGTGCTAGAGGGCAAACGTCCGAGCAGTACTTC	TRBJ2-7	TRBV20-1	NA	NA
CASSLQSRGTGELFF	TGTGCCAGCAGCTTGCAGAGCCGTGGCACCGGGGAGCTGTTTTTT	TRBJ2-2	TRBV12-3/TRBV12-4	many	NA
CASSSQSTGGGEQYF	TGTGCCAGCAGCTCCCAGTCGACAGGGGGCGGCGAGCAGTACTTC	TRBJ2-7	TRBV7-2	NA	TRBD1
CSARTYISGSGNEQFF	TGCAGTGCTAGAACCTACATTAGCGGGAGTGGGAATGAGCAGTTCTTC	TRBJ2-1	TRBV20-1	NA	TRBD2
CASSYAQGLSYEQYF	TGTGCCAGCAGTTATGCGCAGGGCCTCTCCTACGAGCAGTACTTC	TRBJ2-7	TRBV6-5	NA	NA
CSARAPTGGQPQHF	TGCAGTGCTAGAGCCCCGACAGGGGGTCAGCCCCAGCATTTT	TRBJ1-5	TRBV20-1	few	TRBD1
CASRRGEVGAEAFF	TGTGCCAGTCGGAGGGGGGAAGTGGGGGCTGAAGCTTTCTTT	TRBJ1-1	TRBV25-1	many	NA
CASSRGGPRRKDTQYF	TGTGCCAGCAGCCGAGGGGGGCCCCGGCGCAAAGATACGCAGTATTTT	TRBJ2-3	TRBV12-3/TRBV12-4	NA	NA
CASSQYRGTQYF	TGTGCCAGCAGCCAGTATAGGGGTACGCAGTATTTT	TRBJ2-3	TRBV27	NA	NA
CASRRGSLDAGELFF	TGTGCCAGCCGGAGGGGGTCTTTGGACGCCGGGGAGCTGTTTTTT	TRBJ2-2	TRBV7-8	NA	NA
CSVELPGISIQYF	TGCAGCGTTGAACTCCCAGGAATAAGCATTCAGTACTTC	TRBJ2-4	TRBV29-1	NA	NA
CASSEAPLGQPQHF	TGTGCCAGCAGTGAAGCGCCATTAGGGCAGCCCCAGCATTTT	TRBJ1-5	TRBV6-1	NA	NA
CASSLGSSENIQYF	TGTGCCAGCAGCTTAGGGAGTAGCGAAAACATTCAGTACTTC	TRBJ2-4	TRBV5-4	few	NA
CAINPDGSRNEQYF	TGTGCCATCAATCCCGACGGGTCCCGAAACGAGCAGTACTTC	TRBJ2-7	TRBV10-3	few	NA
CSVELRMGNTIYF	TGCAGCGTCGAGCTTAGGATGGGAAACACCATATATTTT	TRBJ1-3	TRBV29-1	few	NA
CASSLSRESREQYF	TGCGCCAGCAGCTTGTCCAGGGAATCACGCGAGCAGTACTTC	TRBJ2-7	TRBV5-1	many	NA
CSGSRDRGFSPLHF	TGCAGTGGTAGCCGGGACAGGGGATTTTCACCCCTCCACTTT	TRBJ1-6	TRBV20-1	few	TRBD1
CATRRREGGEQFF	TGTGCCACCAGAAGACGGGAAGGTGGTGAGCAGTTCTTC	TRBJ2-1	TRBV24-1	NA	NA
CASSLGTVSGNTIYF	TGTGCCAGCAGCTTAGGGACAGTCTCTGGAAACACCATATATTTT	TRBJ1-3	TRBV5-8	NA	TRBD1
CASSHGGRANTGELFF	TGTGCCAGCAGCCACGGCGGGAGGGCGAACACCGGGGAGCTGTTTTTT	TRBJ2-2	TRBV3-1	NA	TRBD2